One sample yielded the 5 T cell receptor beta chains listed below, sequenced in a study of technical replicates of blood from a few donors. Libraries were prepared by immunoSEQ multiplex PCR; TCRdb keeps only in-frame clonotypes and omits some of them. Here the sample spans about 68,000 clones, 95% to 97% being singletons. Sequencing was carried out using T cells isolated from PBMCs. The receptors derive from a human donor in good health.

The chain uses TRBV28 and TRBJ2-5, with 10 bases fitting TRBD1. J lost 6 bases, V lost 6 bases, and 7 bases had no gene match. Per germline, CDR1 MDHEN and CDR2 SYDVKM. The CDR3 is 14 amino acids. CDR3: CASRHRDRGKTQYF. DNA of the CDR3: TGTGCCAGCAGGCACCGGGACAGGGGAAAGACCCAGTACTTC.

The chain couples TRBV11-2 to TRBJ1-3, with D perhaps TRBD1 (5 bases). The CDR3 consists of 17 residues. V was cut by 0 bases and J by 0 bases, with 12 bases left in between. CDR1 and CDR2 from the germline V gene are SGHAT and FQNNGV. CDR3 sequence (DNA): TGTGCCAGCAGCTTAGATCAGGGCGCCTACTCTGGAAACACCATATATTTT. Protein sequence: CASSLDQGAYSGNTIYF.

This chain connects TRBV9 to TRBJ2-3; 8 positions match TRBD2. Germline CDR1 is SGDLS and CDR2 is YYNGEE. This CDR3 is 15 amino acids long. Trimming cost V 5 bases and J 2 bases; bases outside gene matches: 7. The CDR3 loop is CASRVGGRSTDTQYF. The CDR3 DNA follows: TGTGCCAGCAGGGTCGGCGGGAGGTCCACAGATACGCAGTATTTT.

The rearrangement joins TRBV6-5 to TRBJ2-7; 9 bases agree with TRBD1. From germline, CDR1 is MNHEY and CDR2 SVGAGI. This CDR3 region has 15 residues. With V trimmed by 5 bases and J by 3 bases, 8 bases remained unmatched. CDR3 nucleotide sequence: TGTGCCAGCAGTGCTGGGACAGGGACCTTCTACGAGCAGTACTTC. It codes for CASSAGTGTFYEQYF.

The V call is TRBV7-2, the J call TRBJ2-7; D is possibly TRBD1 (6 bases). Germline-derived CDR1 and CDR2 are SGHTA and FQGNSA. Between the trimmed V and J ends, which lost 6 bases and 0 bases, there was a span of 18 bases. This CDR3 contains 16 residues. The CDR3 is CASSRNSQGPSYEQYF. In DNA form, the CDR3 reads TGTGCCAGCAGTAGAAATTCACAGGGACCCTCCTACGAGCAGTACTTC.